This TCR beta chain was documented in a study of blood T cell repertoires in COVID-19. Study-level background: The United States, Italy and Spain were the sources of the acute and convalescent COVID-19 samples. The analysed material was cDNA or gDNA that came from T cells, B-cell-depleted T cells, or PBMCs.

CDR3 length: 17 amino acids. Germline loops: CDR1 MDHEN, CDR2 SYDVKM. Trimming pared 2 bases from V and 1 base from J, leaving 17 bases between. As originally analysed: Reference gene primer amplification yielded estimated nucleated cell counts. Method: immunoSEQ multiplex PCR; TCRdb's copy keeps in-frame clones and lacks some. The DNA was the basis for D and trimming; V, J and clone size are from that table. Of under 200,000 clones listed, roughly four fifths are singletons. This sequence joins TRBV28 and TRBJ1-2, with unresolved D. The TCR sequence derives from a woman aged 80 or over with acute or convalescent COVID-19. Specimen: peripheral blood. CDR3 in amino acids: CASSLPIHPSFNYGYTF. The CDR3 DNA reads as TGTGCCAGCAGTTTACCAATACACCCCTCCTTTAACTATGGCTACACCTTC.